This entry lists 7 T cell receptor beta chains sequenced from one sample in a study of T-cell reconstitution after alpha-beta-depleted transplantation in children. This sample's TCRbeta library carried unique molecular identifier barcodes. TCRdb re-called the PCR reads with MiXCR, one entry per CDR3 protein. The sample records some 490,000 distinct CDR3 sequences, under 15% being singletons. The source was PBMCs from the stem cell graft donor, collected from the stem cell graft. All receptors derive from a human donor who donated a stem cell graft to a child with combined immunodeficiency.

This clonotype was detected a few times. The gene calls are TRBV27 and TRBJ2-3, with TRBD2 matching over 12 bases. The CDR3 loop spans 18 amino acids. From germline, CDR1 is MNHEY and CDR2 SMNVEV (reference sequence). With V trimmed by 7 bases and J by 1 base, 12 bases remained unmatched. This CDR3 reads CASKRTSGAYGGTDTQYF. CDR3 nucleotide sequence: TGTGCCAGCAAAAGGACTAGCGGGGCTTACGGGGGCACAGATACGCAGTATTTT.

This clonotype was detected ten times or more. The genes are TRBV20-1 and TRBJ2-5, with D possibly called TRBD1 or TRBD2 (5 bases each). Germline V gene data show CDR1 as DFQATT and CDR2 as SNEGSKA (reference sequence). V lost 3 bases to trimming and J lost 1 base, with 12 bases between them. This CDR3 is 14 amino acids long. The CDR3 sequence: CSARVGGTQETQYF. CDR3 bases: TGCAGTGCTAGGGTTGGGGGAACCCAAGAGACCCAGTACTTC.

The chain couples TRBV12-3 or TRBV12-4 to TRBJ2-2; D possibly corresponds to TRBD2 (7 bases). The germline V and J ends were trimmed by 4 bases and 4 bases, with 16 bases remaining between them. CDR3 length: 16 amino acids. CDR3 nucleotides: TGTGCCAGCAGTTCGTACGGGGGGCGCGGCACCGGGGAGCTGTTTTTT. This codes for CASSSYGGRGTGELFF.

CDR3 in DNA: TGTGCCAGCAGTTTTTGGGGGTTGGACACTGAAGCTTTCTTT. It translates to CASSFWGLDTEAFF. This chain connects TRBV12-3 or TRBV12-4 to TRBJ1-1; a weak D match, TRBD1 (5 bases). Deletions cut 3 bases from V and 3 bases from J, with 11 bases between. The CDR3 is made up of 14 amino acids.

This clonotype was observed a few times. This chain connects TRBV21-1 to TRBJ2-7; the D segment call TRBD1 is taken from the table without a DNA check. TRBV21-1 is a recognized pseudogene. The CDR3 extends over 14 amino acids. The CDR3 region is CASSNCSGDYEQYF. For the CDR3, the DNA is TGTGCCAGCAGCAATTGTTCAGGGGACTACGAGCAGTACTTC.

The CDR3 spells CASSMGTRDRWQYF. CDR3 DNA: TGCGCCAGCAGCATGGGGACAAGGGACCGCTGGCAGTACTTC. This chain links TRBV5-1 with TRBJ2-7; TRBD1 is a possible D gene (6 bases). In germline, CDR1 is SGHRS, CDR2 YFSETQ. The CDR3 runs to 14 residues. V shed 4 bases and J shed 9 bases, with 20 bases lying between them.

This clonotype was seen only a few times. Written as DNA, the CDR3 is TGCGCCAGCAGCCAAGATGATGACCCGGGACAGGACACAGATACGCAGTATTTT. Translating gives CASSQDDDPGQDTDTQYF. The V and J genes are TRBV4-3 and TRBJ2-3; 8 positions agree with TRBD1. CDR3 length equals 18 residues. Germline CDR1 is LGHNA and CDR2 is YSLEER. The trim removed 0 bases at V and 2 bases at J, leaving 10 bases unmatched.